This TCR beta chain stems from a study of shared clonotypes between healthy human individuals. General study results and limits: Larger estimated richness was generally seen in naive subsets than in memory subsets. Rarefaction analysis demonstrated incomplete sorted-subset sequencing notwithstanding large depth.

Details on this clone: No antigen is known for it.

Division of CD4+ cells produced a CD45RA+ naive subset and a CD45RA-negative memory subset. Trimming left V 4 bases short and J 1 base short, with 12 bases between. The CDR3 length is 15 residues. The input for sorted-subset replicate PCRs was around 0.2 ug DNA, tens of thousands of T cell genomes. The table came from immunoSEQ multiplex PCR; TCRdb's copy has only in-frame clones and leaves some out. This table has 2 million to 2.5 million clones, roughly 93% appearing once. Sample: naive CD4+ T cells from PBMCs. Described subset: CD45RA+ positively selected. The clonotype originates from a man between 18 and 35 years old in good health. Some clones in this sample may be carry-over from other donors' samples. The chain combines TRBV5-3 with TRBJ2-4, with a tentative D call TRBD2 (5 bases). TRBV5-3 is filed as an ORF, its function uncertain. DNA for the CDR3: TGTGCCAGAAGCCAACCGGGAAGCGCCAAAAACATTCAGTACTTC. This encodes CARSQPGSAKNIQYF.